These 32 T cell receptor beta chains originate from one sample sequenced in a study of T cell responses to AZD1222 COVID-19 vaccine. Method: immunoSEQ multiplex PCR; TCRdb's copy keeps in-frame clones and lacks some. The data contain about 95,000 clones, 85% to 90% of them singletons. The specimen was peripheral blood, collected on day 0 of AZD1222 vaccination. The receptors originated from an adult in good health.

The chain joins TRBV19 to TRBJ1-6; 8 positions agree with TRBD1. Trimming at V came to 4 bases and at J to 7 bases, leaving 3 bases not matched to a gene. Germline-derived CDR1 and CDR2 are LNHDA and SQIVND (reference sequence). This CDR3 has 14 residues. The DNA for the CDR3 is TGTGCCAGTAGTACTTGGACAGGGAATTCACCCCTCCACTTT. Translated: CASSTWTGNSPLHF.

This chain's CDR3 is CASSPDRGGMNTEAFF. The CDR3 coding sequence is TGTGCCAGCTCACCGGACAGGGGGGGGATGAACACTGAAGCTTTCTTT. The V and J genes are TRBV18 and TRBJ1-1, with 10 bases aligning to TRBD1. J was trimmed by 0 bases and V by 3 bases; bases with no gene match: 4. Germline lookup yields CDR1 KGHSH and CDR2 LQKENI. The CDR3 sequence is 16 residues long.

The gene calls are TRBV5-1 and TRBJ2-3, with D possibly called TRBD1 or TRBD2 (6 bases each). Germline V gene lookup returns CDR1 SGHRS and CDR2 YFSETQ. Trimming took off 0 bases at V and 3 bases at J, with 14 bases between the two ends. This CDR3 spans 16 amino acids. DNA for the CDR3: TGCGCCAGCAGCTTGGTATCCCCGGGGGCGACAGATACGCAGTATTTT. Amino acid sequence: CASSLVSPGATDTQYF.

The CDR3 protein is CASTPQGRETQYF. The DNA for the CDR3 is TGTGCCAGCACCCCACAGGGGCGGGAGACCCAGTACTTC. The chain couples TRBV28 to TRBJ2-5; 7 bases fit TRBD1. The CDR3 loop spans 13 amino acids. Germline V lookup: CDR1 MDHEN, CDR2 SYDVKM. V was pared by 7 bases and J by 5 bases, with 7 bases of the junction left unmatched.

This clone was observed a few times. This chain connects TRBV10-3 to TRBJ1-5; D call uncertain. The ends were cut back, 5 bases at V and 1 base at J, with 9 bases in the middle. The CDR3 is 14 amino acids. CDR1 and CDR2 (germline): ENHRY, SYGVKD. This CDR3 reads CAISTELSNQPQHF. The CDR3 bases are TGTGCCATCAGTACCGAGTTGAGCAATCAGCCCCAGCATTTT.

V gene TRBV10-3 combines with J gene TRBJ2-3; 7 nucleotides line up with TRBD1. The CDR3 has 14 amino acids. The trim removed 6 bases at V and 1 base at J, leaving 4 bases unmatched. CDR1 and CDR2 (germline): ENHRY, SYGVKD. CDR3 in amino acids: CAIRATGRTDTQYF. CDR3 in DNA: TGTGCCATCAGGGCGACAGGGCGCACAGATACGCAGTATTTT.

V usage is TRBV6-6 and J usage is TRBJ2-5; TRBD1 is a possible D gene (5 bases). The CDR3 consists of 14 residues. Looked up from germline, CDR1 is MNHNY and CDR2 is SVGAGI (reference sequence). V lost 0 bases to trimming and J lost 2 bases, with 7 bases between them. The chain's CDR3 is CASSYSRQQETQYF. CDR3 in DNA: TGTGCCAGCAGTTACTCTCGACAGCAAGAGACCCAGTACTTC.

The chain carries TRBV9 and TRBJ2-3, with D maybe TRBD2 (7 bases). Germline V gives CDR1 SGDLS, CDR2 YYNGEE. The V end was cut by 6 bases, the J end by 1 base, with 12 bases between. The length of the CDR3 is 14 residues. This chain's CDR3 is CASTGGGGTDTQYF. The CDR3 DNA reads TGTGCCAGCACGGGGGGCGGTGGCACAGATACGCAGTATTTT. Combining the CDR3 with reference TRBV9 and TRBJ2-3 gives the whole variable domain DSGVTQTPKHLITATGQRVTLRCSPRSGDLSVYWYQQSLDQGLQFLIQYYNGEERAKGNILERFSAQQFPDLHSELNLSSLELGDSALYFCASTGGGGTDTQYFGPGTRLTVL.

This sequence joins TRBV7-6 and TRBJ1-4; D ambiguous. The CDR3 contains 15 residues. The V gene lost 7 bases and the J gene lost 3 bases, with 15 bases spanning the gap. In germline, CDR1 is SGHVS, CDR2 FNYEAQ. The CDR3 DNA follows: TGTGCCAGCACAACCCCCGGAACAGCTAATGAAAAACTGTTTTTT. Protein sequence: CASTTPGTANEKLFF.

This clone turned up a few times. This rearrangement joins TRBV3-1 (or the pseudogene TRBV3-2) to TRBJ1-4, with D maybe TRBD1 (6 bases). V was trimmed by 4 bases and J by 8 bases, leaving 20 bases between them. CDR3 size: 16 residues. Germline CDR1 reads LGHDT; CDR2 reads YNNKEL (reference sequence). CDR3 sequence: CASSPTRTALGEKLFF. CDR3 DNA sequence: TGTGCCAGCAGCCCGACTAGGACAGCCCTTGGGGAAAAACTGTTTTTT.

The DNA for the CDR3 is TGCAGCGTTCGACAGGGCGTCCGAGAGACCCAGTACTTC. It yields the protein CSVRQGVRETQYF. This chain joins TRBV29-1 and TRBJ2-5, with 7 bases fitting TRBD1. Germline V CDR1 and CDR2: SQVTM, ANQGSEA. V trimming: 5 bases; J trimming: 4 bases; junction bases outside the gene matches: 7. The CDR3 contains 13 residues.

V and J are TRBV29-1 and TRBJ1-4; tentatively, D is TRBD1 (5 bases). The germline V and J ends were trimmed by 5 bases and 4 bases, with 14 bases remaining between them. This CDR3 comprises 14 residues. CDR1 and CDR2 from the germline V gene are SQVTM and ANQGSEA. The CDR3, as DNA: TGCAGCGTTAGGGGTGTCAGGAATAATGAAAAACTGTTTTTT. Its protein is CSVRGVRNNEKLFF.

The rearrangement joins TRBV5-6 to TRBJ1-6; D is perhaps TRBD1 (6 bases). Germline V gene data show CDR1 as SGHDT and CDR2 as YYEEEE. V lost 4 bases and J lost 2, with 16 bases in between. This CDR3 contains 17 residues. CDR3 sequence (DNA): TGTGCCAGCAGCAAAGGGACAAGTGAGGCCTATAATTCACCCCTCCACTTT. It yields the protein CASSKGTSEAYNSPLHF.

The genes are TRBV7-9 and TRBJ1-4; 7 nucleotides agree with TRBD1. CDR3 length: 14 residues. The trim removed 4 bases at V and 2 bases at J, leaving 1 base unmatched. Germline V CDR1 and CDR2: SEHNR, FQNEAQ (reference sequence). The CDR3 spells CASSSTGTNEKLFF. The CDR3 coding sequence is TGTGCCAGCAGCTCGACAGGGACTAATGAAAAACTGTTTTTT.

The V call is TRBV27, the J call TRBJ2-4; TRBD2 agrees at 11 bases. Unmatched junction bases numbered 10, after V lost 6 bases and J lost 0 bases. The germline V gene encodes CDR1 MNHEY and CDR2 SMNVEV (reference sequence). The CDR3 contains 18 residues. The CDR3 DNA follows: TGTGCCAGCAGCCAACTAGCGGGGGCTCTCGTAGCCAAAAACATTCAGTACTTC. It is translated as CASSQLAGALVAKNIQYF.

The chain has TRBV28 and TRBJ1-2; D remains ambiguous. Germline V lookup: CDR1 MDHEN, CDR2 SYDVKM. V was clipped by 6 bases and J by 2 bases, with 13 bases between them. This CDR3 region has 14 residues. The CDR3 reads CASRPPGRNYGYTF. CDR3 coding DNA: TGTGCCAGCAGGCCCCCAGGCCGAAACTATGGCTACACCTTC.

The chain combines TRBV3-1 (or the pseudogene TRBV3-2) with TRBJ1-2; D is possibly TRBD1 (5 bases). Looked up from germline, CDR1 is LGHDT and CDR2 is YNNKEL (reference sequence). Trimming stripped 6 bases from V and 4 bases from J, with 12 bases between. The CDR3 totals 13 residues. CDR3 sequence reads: CASSRGLGYGYTF. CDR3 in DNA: TGTGCCAGCAGTAGGGGATTGGGCTATGGCTACACCTTC.

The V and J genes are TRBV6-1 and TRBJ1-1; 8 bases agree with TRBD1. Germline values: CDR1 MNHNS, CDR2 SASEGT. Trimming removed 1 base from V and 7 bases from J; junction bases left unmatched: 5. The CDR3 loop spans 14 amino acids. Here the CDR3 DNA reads TGTGCCAGCAGTGAAGGACAGGGGAGGGGTGAAGCTTTCTTT. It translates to CASSEGQGRGEAFF.

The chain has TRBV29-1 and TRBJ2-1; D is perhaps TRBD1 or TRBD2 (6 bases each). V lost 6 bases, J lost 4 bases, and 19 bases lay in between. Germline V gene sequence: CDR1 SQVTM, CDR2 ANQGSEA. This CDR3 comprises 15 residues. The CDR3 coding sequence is TGCAGCGTCCCCCTCGGGGGCGGGGCTTACAATGAGCAGTTCTTC. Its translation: CSVPLGGGAYNEQFF.

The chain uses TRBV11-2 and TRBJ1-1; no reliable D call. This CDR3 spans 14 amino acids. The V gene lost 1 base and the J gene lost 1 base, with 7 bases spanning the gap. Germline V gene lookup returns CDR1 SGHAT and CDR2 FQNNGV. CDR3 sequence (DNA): TGTGCCAGCAGCTTAGGTTTAGGGAACACTGAAGCTTTCTTT. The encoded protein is CASSLGLGNTEAFF.

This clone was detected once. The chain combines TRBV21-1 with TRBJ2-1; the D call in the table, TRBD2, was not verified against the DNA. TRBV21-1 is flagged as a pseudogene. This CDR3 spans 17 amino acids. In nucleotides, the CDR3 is TGTGCCAGCAGCAATACCCCTGGGGCTAGCGGGGGAAATGAGCAGTTCTTC. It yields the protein CASSNTPGASGGNEQFF.

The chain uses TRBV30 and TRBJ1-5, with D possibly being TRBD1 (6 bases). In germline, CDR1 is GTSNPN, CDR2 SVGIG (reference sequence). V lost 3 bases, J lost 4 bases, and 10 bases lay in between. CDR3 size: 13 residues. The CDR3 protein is CAWSSQGNQPQHF. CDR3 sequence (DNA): TGTGCCTGGAGCTCCCAGGGGAATCAGCCCCAGCATTTT.

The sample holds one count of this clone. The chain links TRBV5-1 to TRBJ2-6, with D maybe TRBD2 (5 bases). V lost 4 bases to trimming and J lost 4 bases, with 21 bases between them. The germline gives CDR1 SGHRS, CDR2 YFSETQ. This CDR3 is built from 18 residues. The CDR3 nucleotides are TGCGCCAGCAGCCTGCCACTAGTTATATCGGTCGGGGCCAACGTCCTGACTTTC. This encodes CASSLPLVISVGANVLTF.

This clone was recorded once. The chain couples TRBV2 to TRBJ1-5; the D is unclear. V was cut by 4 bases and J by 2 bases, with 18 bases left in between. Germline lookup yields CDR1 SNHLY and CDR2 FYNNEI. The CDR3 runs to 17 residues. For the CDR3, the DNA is TGTGCCAGCAGTGCCCGGCGAGGATCCGAGGGCAATCAGCCCCAGCATTTT. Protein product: CASSARRGSEGNQPQHF.

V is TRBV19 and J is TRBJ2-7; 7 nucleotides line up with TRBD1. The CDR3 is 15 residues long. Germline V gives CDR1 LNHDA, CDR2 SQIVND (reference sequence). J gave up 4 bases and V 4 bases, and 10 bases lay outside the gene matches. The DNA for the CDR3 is TGTGCCAGTAGTACAACCTCCGGGACAGTTTACGAGCAGTACTTC. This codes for CASSTTSGTVYEQYF.

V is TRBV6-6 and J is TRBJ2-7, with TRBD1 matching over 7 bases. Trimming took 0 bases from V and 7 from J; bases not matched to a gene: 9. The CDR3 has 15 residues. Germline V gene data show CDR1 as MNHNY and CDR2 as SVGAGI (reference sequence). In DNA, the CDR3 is TGTGCCAGCAGTTACTCCGCAGGGGGTGGGTATGAGCAGTACTTC. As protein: CASSYSAGGGYEQYF.

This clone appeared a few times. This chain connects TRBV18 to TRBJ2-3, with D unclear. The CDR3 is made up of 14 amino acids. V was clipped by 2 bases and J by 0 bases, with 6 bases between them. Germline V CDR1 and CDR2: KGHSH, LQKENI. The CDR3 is CASSPSTSTDTQYF. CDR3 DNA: TGTGCCAGCTCACCATCTACTAGCACAGATACGCAGTATTTT.

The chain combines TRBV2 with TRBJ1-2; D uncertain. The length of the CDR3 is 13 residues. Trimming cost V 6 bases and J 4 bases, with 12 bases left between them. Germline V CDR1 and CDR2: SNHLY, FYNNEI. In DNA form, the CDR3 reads TGTGCCAGCAGCCAAAAGGCGGTCTATGGCTACACCTTC. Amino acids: CASSQKAVYGYTF.

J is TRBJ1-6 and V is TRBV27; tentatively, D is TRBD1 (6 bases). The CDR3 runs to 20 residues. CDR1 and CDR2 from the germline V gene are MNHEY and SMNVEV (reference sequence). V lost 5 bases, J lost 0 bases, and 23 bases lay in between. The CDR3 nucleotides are TGTGCCAGCAGTCCCACCCAGAGGGGGAGGCCTAGCTCCTATAATTCACCCCTCCACTTT. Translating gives CASSPTQRGRPSSYNSPLHF.

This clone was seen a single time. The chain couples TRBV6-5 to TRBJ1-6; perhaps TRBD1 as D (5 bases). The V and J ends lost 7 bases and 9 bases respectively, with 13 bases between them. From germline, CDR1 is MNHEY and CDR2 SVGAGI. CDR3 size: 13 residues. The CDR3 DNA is TGTGCCAGCACGGTAGCAGGGAGTTCACCCCTCCACTTT. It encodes CASTVAGSSPLHF.

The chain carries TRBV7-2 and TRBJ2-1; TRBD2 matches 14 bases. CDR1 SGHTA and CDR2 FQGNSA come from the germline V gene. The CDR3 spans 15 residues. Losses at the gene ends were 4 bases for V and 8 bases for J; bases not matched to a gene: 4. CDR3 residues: CASSSTSGGAYEQFF. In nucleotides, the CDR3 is TGTGCCAGCAGCTCGACTAGCGGGGGGGCGTATGAGCAGTTCTTC.

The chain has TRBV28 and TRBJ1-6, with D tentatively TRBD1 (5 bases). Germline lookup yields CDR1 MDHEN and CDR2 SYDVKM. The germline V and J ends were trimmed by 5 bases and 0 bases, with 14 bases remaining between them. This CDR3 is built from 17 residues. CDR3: CASSSRDGSSYNSPLHF. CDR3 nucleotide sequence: TGTGCCAGCAGTAGTCGGGACGGTAGCTCCTATAATTCACCCCTCCACTTT.